This T cell receptor (beta chain) is drawn from a study of CD8 T cells in ankylosing spondylitis. TCRdb redid the calling of the 5' RACE reads with MiXCR, one entry per CDR3 protein. The sample lists about 750,000 distinct CDR3 sequences; around 20% were seen once. Germline values: CDR1 GTSNPN, CDR2 SVGIG (reference sequence). The CDR3 sequence is 14 residues long. V lost 0 bases and J 5 bases, leaving 13 bases between the germline ends. Concerning this clonotype itself: The antigen is not known.

Study results and limitations: Significant enrichment of disease-linked clones was reportedly seen in matched ankylosing spondylitis synovial fluid. In reactive arthritis synovial fluid and blood, some motif variants had been reported before. For ankylosing spondylitis blood, a TCR beta motif of under ten highly homologous variants appeared characteristic.

The V gene is TRBV30, the J gene TRBJ2-5; weak D call: TRBD2 (6 bases). Sequencing was performed on blood, either unsorted or a sorted T cell fraction (not recorded which). This receptor was taken from a male donor with ankylosing spondylitis. CDR3 bases: TGTGCCTGGAGTGTAAGGGGTGGGAGGGAGACCCAGTACTTC. This encodes CAWSVRGGRETQYF. Full variable domain (rest looked up from reference TRBV30 and TRBJ2-5): SQTIHQWPATLVQPVGSPLSLECTVEGTSNPNLYWYRQAAGRGLQLLFYSVGIGQISSEVPQNLSASRPQDRQFILSSKKLLLSDSGFYLCAWSVRGGRETQYFGPGTRLLVL.